The present entry profiles one TCR beta chain with its context. The PCR made use of 60 Vbeta and 13 Jbeta primers. Sequencing used immunoSEQ multiplex PCR; TCRdb keeps in-frame clones, though not all of them. Here the sample spans 95,000 or so clones, nearly 70% being singletons. This entry comes from a study of cytomegalovirus exposure and HLA in healthy donors. Across the study: Earlier work reported approximately 110 million unique TCR beta sequences from roughly 180 million T cells.

Losses at the gene ends were 5 bases for V and 5 bases for J; bases not matched to a gene: 21. The germline gives CDR1 MDHEN, CDR2 SYDVKM. The CDR3 runs to 19 residues. The chain couples TRBV28 to TRBJ1-5; 7 bases align to TRBD1. The sample taken for sequencing was PBMCs. The TCR was taken from a woman aged 45-59 years in good health and CMV-seropositive. CDR3 residues: CASSRPRRQGSWRDQPQHF. DNA of the CDR3: TGTGCCAGCAGTAGGCCCCGGAGACAGGGCTCTTGGAGAGATCAGCCCCAGCATTTT.